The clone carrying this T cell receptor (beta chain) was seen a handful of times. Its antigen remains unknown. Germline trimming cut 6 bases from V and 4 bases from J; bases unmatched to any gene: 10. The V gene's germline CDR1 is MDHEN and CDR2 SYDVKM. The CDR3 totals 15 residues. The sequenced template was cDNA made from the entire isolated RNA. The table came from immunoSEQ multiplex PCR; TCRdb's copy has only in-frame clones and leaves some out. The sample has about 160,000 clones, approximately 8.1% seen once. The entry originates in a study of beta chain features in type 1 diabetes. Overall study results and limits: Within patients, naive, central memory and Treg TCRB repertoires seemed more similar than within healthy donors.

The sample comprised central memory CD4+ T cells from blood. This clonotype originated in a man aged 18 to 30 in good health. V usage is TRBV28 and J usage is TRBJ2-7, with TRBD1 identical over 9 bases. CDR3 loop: CASRYQAGQGYEQYF. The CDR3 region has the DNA TGTGCCAGCAGATACCAAGCGGGACAGGGATACGAGCAGTACTTC.